These 23 T cell receptor beta chains share one sample of origin, sequenced in a study of cytomegalovirus exposure and HLA in healthy donors. PCR used 60 Vbeta primers and 13 Jbeta primers. Repertoires were generated with immunoSEQ multiplex PCR, while TCRdb's copy carries only in-frame clones and drops some. The profile shows 150,000 to 200,000 clones, over 65% of them singletons. Material for sequencing was PBMCs. The receptors were gathered from a man aged 40-55 years in good health and CMV-seropositive.

The V and J genes are TRBV11-2 and TRBJ2-7; D may be TRBD1 (5 bases). Germline loops: CDR1 SGHAT, CDR2 FQNNGV. The germline V and J ends were trimmed by 2 bases and 2 bases, with 10 bases remaining between them. CDR3 length equals 14 residues. CDR3 DNA sequence: TGTGCCAGCAGCTTATATCAGGGAACCTACGAGCAGTACTTC. It encodes CASSLYQGTYEQYF. Looking up the rest from reference TRBV11-2 and TRBJ2-7 gives the full variable domain: EAGVAQSPRYKIIEKRQSVAFWCNPISGHATLYWYQQILGQGPKLLIQFQNNGVVDDSQLPKDRFSAERLKGVDSTLKIQPAKLEDSAVYLCASSLYQGTYEQYFGPGTRLTVT.

The chain recombines TRBV25-1 with TRBJ2-5; a weak D match, TRBD1 (6 bases). The V gene lost 2 bases and the J gene lost 0 bases, with 7 bases spanning the gap. This CDR3 is built from 14 residues. Germline CDR1 MGHDK, CDR2 SYGVNS. This CDR3 is CASSENRDQETQYF. CDR3 coding DNA: TGTGCCAGCAGTGAAAACAGGGACCAAGAGACCCAGTACTTC.

This clone was counted a few times. The chain carries TRBV5-4 and TRBJ2-7, with 9 bases that match TRBD1. This CDR3 contains 16 residues. Trimming took 0 bases from V and 2 from J; bases not matched to a gene: 6. Germline V gives CDR1 SGHNT, CDR2 YYREEE (reference sequence). The CDR3 protein is CASSLATGQGPYEQYF. The CDR3 DNA sequence: TGTGCCAGCAGCTTGGCTACCGGACAGGGGCCCTACGAGCAGTACTTC.

The chain joins TRBV5-4 to TRBJ2-5; TRBD2 is a possible D gene (6 bases). V lost 2 bases and J lost 1, with 18 bases in between. Germline values: CDR1 SGHNT, CDR2 YYREEE (reference sequence). This CDR3 has 17 amino acids. Here the CDR3 reads CASSLRFAGRLQETQYF. The CDR3 DNA is TGTGCCAGCAGCTTAAGGTTCGCGGGGAGGCTCCAAGAGACCCAGTACTTC. The whole variable domain, filled in from reference TRBV5-4 and TRBJ2-5, reads ETGVTQSPTHLIKTRGQQVTLRCSSQSGHNTVSWYQQALGQGPQFIFQYYREEENGRGNFPPRFSGLQFPNYSSELNVNALELDDSALYLCASSLRFAGRLQETQYFGPGTRLLVL.

The chain carries TRBV25-1 and TRBJ2-1, with 9 positions matching TRBD2. CDR1 is MGHDK, CDR2 SYGVNS, per germline. This CDR3 spans 15 amino acids. With V trimmed by 3 bases and J by 5 bases, 5 bases remained unmatched. The chain's CDR3 is CASSEAGGLDNEQFF. The DNA of the CDR3 is TGTGCCAGCAGTGAGGCGGGGGGGCTGGACAATGAGCAGTTCTTC.

The chain employs TRBV11-2 and TRBJ2-1; 8 nucleotides line up with TRBD2. V lost 5 bases, J lost 9 bases, and 9 bases stayed unmatched. This CDR3 contains 14 residues. Germline values: CDR1 SGHAT, CDR2 FQNNGV. The chain's CDR3 is CASSTNAGTSEQFF. CDR3 DNA: TGTGCCAGCAGCACAAATGCCGGGACTAGTGAGCAGTTCTTC.

The chain employs TRBV4-1 and TRBJ2-1; tentative D call: TRBD2 (5 bases). The CDR3 has 14 residues. V lost 1 base and J 7 bases, leaving 11 bases between the germline ends. CDR1 and CDR2 from the germline V gene are MGHRA and YSYEKL. Written as DNA, the CDR3 is TGCGCCAGCAGCCAAGGTCTAGCTAATAATGAGCAGTTCTTC. Translating gives CASSQGLANNEQFF.

The chain uses TRBV6-5 and TRBJ2-1, with a tentative D call TRBD2 (6 bases). V dropped 6 bases and J dropped 0 bases, with 12 bases sitting between them. Germline values: CDR1 MNHEY, CDR2 SVGAGI. The CDR3 spans 15 residues. The CDR3 coding sequence is TGTGCCAGCAGCCGTACCGGGAGCTCCTACAATGAGCAGTTCTTC. Amino acid sequence: CASSRTGSSYNEQFF.

This sequence joins TRBV6-5 and TRBJ1-5, with TRBD1 matching 7 bases. The CDR3 spans 15 residues. The germline V gene has CDR1 MNHEY and CDR2 SVGAGI. Trimming at V came to 0 bases and at J to 6 bases, leaving 5 bases not matched to a gene. CDR3 sequence reads: CASSYSATGVQPQHF. The CDR3 nucleotides read TGTGCCAGCAGTTACTCCGCTACAGGGGTTCAGCCCCAGCATTTT.

The V and J genes are TRBV30 and TRBJ2-5; 10 bases fit TRBD1. The J call is in doubt because the DNA end fits TRBJ2-7 better. The germline V gene encodes CDR1 GTSNPN and CDR2 SVGIG (reference sequence). This CDR3 contains 16 residues. The CDR3 DNA reads TGTGCCTGGACCTCTCTTGTAGGGACAGGGGTGTACGAGCAGTACTTC. Protein: CAWTSLVGTGVYEQYF.

The chain is built from TRBV5-1 and TRBJ1-6; D gene uncertain. The germline V gene encodes CDR1 SGHRS and CDR2 YFSETQ. The CDR3 loop spans 14 amino acids. V was trimmed by 1 base and J by 10 bases, leaving 12 bases between them. CDR3 in DNA: TGCGCCAGCAGCTTGAGGCAGGTTGGATCACCCCTCCACTTT. Amino acid sequence: CASSLRQVGSPLHF.

This chain connects TRBV19 to TRBJ2-1, with 11 bases aligning to TRBD1. The germline gives CDR1 LNHDA, CDR2 SQIVND (reference sequence). The V segment lost 5 bases and the J segment 8 bases; nucleotides outside the gene matches: 5. The CDR3 length is 14 residues. The CDR3 is CASSLDRGRDEQFF. Here the CDR3 DNA reads TGTGCCAGTAGTTTGGACAGGGGGCGAGATGAGCAGTTCTTC.

This clone was counted between two and nine times. This sequence joins TRBV2 and TRBJ2-7, with a tentative D call TRBD1 (7 bases). CDR1 SNHLY and CDR2 FYNNEI come from the germline V gene. The V end was cut by 4 bases, the J end by 8 bases, with 18 bases between. CDR3 length: 14 amino acids. The CDR3 DNA is TGTGCCAGCAGTGTGGGACAACCAGGGGGGAAGCAGTACTTC. It translates to CASSVGQPGGKQYF.

This chain joins TRBV7-2 and TRBJ2-7, with unresolved D. Germline CDR1 reads SGHTA; CDR2 reads FQGNSA. The CDR3 length is 14 residues. Trimming took 1 base from V and 0 from J, leaving 7 bases between them. The CDR3 DNA follows: TGTGCCAGCAGCTTAGGCGGATTCTCCTACGAGCAGTACTTC. Encoded protein: CASSLGGFSYEQYF.

The chain joins TRBV7-9 to TRBJ1-2, with 7 bases matching TRBD1. Trimming took 5 bases from V and 3 from J; bases not matched to a gene: 3. Germline values: CDR1 SEHNR, CDR2 FQNEAQ (reference sequence). The CDR3 totals 13 residues. CDR3 amino acids: CASSPGTDYGYTF. The DNA for the CDR3 is TGTGCCAGCAGCCCCGGGACAGACTATGGCTACACCTTC. The whole variable domain, filled in from reference TRBV7-9 and TRBJ1-2, reads DTGVSQNPRHKITKRGQNVTFRCDPISEHNRLYWYRQTLGQGPEFLTYFQNEAQLEKSRLLSDRFSAERPKGSFSTLEIQRTEQGDSAMYLCASSPGTDYGYTFGSGTRLTVV.

V and J are TRBV29-1 and TRBJ1-2, with a weak D call TRBD1 (6 bases). Germline CDR1 is SQVTM and CDR2 is ANQGSEA. Trimming removed 4 bases from V and 8 bases from J, with 11 bases in between. The CDR3 length is 11 residues. CDR3 sequence reads: CSVVARGGYTF. In nucleotides, the CDR3 is TGCAGCGTTGTGGCCAGGGGAGGCTACACCTTC.

This clone was picked up one time. The chain has TRBV28 and TRBJ2-5; 10 bases map to TRBD2. Germline V lookup: CDR1 MDHEN, CDR2 SYDVKM. CDR3 length: 21 residues. V lost 1 base and J lost 4; bases outside the gene matches: 21. The CDR3 protein is CASSLSLRDRKLAGERETQYF. For the CDR3, the DNA is TGTGCCAGCAGTTTATCACTCCGGGACAGAAAGCTAGCGGGAGAGAGAGAGACCCAGTACTTC.

The gene calls are TRBV4-1 and TRBJ2-3; TRBD1 is a possible D gene (5 bases). The germline gives CDR1 MGHRA, CDR2 YSYEKL. This CDR3 has 21 amino acids. V lost 3 bases and J 4 bases, leaving 32 bases between the germline ends. CDR3 nucleotides: TGCGCCAGCAGCCATGATACACCCTCTGGGGCAATTTCTCCCGGCGCAGATACGCAGTATTTT. It yields the protein CASSHDTPSGAISPGADTQYF.

V gene TRBV6-1 combines with J gene TRBJ2-7; possible D gene TRBD1, 5 bases. Trimming pared 2 bases from V and 3 bases from J, leaving 17 bases between. The length of the CDR3 is 16 residues. Looked up from germline, CDR1 is MNHNS and CDR2 is SASEGT. CDR3 nucleotide sequence: TGTGCCAGCAGTGAAATCGGGTTGACAGAATACTACGAGCAGTACTTC. Protein: CASSEIGLTEYYEQYF.

The CDR3 loop reads CASRRAAYNEQFF. CDR3 nucleotides: TGTGCCAGCAGGAGGGCCGCATACAATGAGCAGTTCTTC. The chain couples TRBV27 to TRBJ2-1; the D gene is possibly TRBD2 (5 bases). This CDR3 has 13 residues. CDR1 and CDR2 from the germline V gene are MNHEY and SMNVEV (reference sequence). V lost 6 bases and J 4 bases, leaving 10 bases between the germline ends.

The chain combines TRBV28 with TRBJ2-5; 10 bases line up with TRBD1. Judging by the DNA end, TRBJ2-7 fits better; the J call may be wrong. This CDR3 region has 15 residues. Germline V gene data show CDR1 as MDHEN and CDR2 as SYDVKM. The CDR3 spells CASRVRDRGLAEQYF. CDR3 sequence (DNA): TGTGCCAGCAGGGTTCGGGACAGGGGCTTAGCCGAGCAGTACTTC.

The V gene is TRBV4-2, the J gene TRBJ2-7; D possibly corresponds to TRBD2 (6 bases). CDR1 and CDR2 (germline): LGHNA, YNFKEQ. The CDR3 has 17 residues. Trimming cost V 4 bases and J 0 bases, with 19 bases left between them. CDR3 in amino acids: CASSLRFGSPDSYEQYF. For the CDR3, the DNA is TGTGCCAGCAGCCTAAGATTCGGGAGCCCCGACTCCTACGAGCAGTACTTC.

V usage is TRBV7-8 and J usage is TRBJ2-1; the D gene is possibly TRBD2 (5 bases). The CDR3 length is 15 residues. Germline V gives CDR1 SGHVS, CDR2 FQNEAQ. With 2 bases removed from V and 7 bases from J, the gap between germline ends came to 15 bases. The CDR3 spells CASSLLDGGLNEQFF. The CDR3 DNA is TGTGCCAGCAGCTTACTGGACGGCGGGTTGAATGAGCAGTTCTTC.